This TCR beta chain originates from a study of technical replicates of blood from several donors. The CDR3 sequence is 14 residues long. Germline assignment: CDR1 LNHDA and CDR2 SQIVND (reference sequence). Germline trimming cut 3 bases from V and 6 bases from J; bases unmatched to any gene: 7. Assay: immunoSEQ multiplex PCR; the TCRdb copy retains only in-frame clones and omits some. The sample lists fewer than 100,000 clones; approximately 96% were seen once. This chain links TRBV19 with TRBJ1-2; 7 bases line up with TRBD1. Material: T cells isolated from PBMCs. This TCR came from a human donor in good health. CDR3 sequence reads: CASSIYPTGNGYTF. CDR3 nucleotides: TGTGCCAGTAGTATTTACCCGACAGGGAATGGCTACACCTTC.